This T cell receptor beta chain was sequenced for a study of T cell responses to AZD1222 COVID-19 vaccine. In the study overall: Analyses pooled second doses at about 4 or about 12 weeks. Study-level points and caveats: Only a handful of people who got AZD1222 tested seropositive at baseline. White British donors predominated, females outnumbered males, and clonal diversity was possibly underestimated.

Per the germline V gene, CDR1 is SGHDN and CDR2 is FVKESK. V lost 1 base to trimming and J lost 1 base; unmatched junction nucleotides: 6. The CDR3 extends over 17 amino acids. Generated by immunoSEQ multiplex PCR, the TCRdb table keeps only in-frame clones and is missing some. The sample holds some 120,000 clones, about nine tenths seen once. About this clone: Its specificity is not known.

The origin of this receptor is an adult in good health. The chain uses TRBV14 and TRBJ2-1; 8 bases align to TRBD2. Sequencing used peripheral blood, obtained on day 0 of AZD1222 vaccination. The DNA for the CDR3 is TGTGCCAGCAGCCAAGCTCAGGGCGGGAGGTCCTACAATGAGCAGTTCTTC. This codes for CASSQAQGGRSYNEQFF.